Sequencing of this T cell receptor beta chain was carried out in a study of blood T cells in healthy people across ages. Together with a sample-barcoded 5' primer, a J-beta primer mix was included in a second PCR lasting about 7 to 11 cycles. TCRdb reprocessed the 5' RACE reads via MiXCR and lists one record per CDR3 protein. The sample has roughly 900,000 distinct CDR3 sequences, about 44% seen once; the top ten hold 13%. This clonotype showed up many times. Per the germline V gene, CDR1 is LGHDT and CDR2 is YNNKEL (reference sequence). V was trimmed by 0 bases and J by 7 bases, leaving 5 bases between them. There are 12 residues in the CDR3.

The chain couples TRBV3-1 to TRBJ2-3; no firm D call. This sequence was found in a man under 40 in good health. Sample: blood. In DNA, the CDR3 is TGTGCCAGCAGCCAAGACGGTTATACGCAGTATTTT. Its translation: CASSQDGYTQYF.